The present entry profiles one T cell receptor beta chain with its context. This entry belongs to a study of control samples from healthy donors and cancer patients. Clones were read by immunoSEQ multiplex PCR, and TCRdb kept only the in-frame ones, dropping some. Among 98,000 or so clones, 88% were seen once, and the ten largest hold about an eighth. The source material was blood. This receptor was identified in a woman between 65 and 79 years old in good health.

The CDR3 is CASSLSRDHSNQPQHF. CDR3 bases: TGTGCCAGCAGTTTAAGCCGGGACCATAGCAATCAGCCCCAGCATTTT. This chain joins TRBV28 and TRBJ1-5; D perhaps matches TRBD1 (5 bases). Germline values: CDR1 MDHEN, CDR2 SYDVKM. Trimming shortened V by 2 bases and J by 0 bases, and 11 bases separated the two germline ends. The CDR3 is 16 residues long.